The 27 T cell receptor beta chains below come from one sample, sequenced in a study of T cells in Graves' hyperthyroidism and ophthalmopathy. RNA transcripts served as the template for amplifying TCR beta CDR3 regions. First-round RT-PCR targeting the TCR CDR3 was performed with the HTBI primer set. In TCRdb, the multiplex PCR reads were re-called with MiXCR into one record per CDR3 protein. The sample carries 300,000 to 450,000 distinct CDR3 sequences, more than 13% recorded once. Sequencing was done on a sample of blood. The receptors stem from a woman in her twenties or thirties with Graves' hyperthyroidism.

Many counts were recorded for this clonotype. The rearrangement joins TRBV28 to TRBJ2-3, with a weak D call TRBD2 (6 bases). CDR3 length equals 16 residues. Germline V lookup: CDR1 MDHEN, CDR2 SYDVKM. Trimming cost V 2 bases and J 0 bases, with 12 bases left between them. CDR3 bases: TGTGCCAGCAGTTTAGCGGGGTTTGCTAGCACAGATACGCAGTATTTT. It codes for CASSLAGFASTDTQYF.

This clonotype was seen a handful of times. The chain recombines TRBV11-2 with TRBJ2-1, with 8 bases that match TRBD2. In germline, CDR1 is SGHAT, CDR2 FQNNGV. Germline trimming cut 5 bases from V and 0 bases from J; bases unmatched to any gene: 3. The CDR3 runs 15 residues. CDR3 DNA sequence: TGTGCCAGCAGCCGTAGCGGGGACTCCTACAATGAGCAGTTCTTC. It encodes CASSRSGDSYNEQFF.

This clonotype was recorded at least ten times. The chain is built from TRBV2 and TRBJ2-1; TRBD1 matches 7 bases. V lost 7 bases to trimming and J lost 8 bases; unmatched junction nucleotides: 8. The CDR3 extends over 13 amino acids. Germline lookup yields CDR1 SNHLY and CDR2 FYNNEI. Here the CDR3 DNA reads TGTGCCAGCACCTATGACAGGGACGATGAGCAGTTCTTC. Its translation: CASTYDRDDEQFF.

On this clonotype: A much larger clonotype is one base distant, so this may be a read error. V usage is TRBV28 and J usage is TRBJ1-2; 7 nucleotides agree with TRBD1. CDR1 is MDHEN and CDR2 is SYDVKM in the germline V gene. The CDR3 has 15 residues. With 8 bases clipped from V and 12 bases from J, the junction kept 21 bases outside the gene matches. DNA of the CDR3: TGTGCCAGCGGTATCCGGGACAGCCTTACGAGGGGCCACACCTTC. Translated: CASGIRDSLTRGHTF.

V gene TRBV28 combines with J gene TRBJ2-3; a possible D gene is TRBD1 (5 bases). Trimming took off 5 bases at V and 2 bases at J, with 11 bases between the two ends. The CDR3 is made up of 14 amino acids. Germline CDR1 MDHEN, CDR2 SYDVKM. CDR3 in DNA: TGTGCCAGCAGTGAAGCAGGGTACACAGATACGCAGTATTTT. Its translation is CASSEAGYTDTQYF. Filled out from reference TRBV28 and TRBJ2-3, the complete variable domain reads DVKVTQSSRYLVKRTGEKVFLECVQDMDHENMFWYRQDPGLGLRLIYFSYDVKMKEKGDIPEGYSVSREKKERFSLILESASTNQTSMYLCASSEAGYTDTQYFGPGTRLTVL.

This clonotype was seen at least ten times. The chain employs TRBV10-3 and TRBJ2-5; TRBD1 matches 9 bases. Germline CDR1 ENHRY, CDR2 SYGVKD. Trimming removed 2 bases from V and 7 bases from J; junction bases left unmatched: 11. The CDR3 loop spans 16 amino acids. Written as DNA, the CDR3 is TGTGCCATCAGTGAGCGGGGACAGGGCGAGAGAGGGACCCAGTACTTC. This gives the protein CAISERGQGERGTQYF.

There are a few counts of this clonotype. The rearrangement joins TRBV20-1 to TRBJ2-1; D not certain. Between the trimmed V and J ends, which lost 0 bases and 15 bases, there was a span of 21 bases. This CDR3 region has 14 residues. Germline V gives CDR1 DFQATT, CDR2 SNEGSKA (reference sequence). The CDR3 protein is CSARDAAAADFRFF. The CDR3 nucleotides read TGCAGTGCTAGAGATGCCGCGGCGGCAGATTTTCGGTTCTTC.

This clonotype was counted between two and nine times. The chain recombines TRBV30 with TRBJ2-7; TRBD1 matches 10 bases. This CDR3 contains 13 residues. The germline V gene encodes CDR1 GTSNPN and CDR2 SVGIG (reference sequence). J lost 7 bases, V lost 1 base, and 4 bases had no gene match. CDR3 sequence: CAWSGQGAGEQYF. CDR3 in DNA: TGTGCCTGGAGTGGACAGGGGGCCGGGGAGCAGTACTTC.

This clonotype was recorded many times. V is TRBV27 and J is TRBJ2-7, with D perhaps assigned TRBD1 or TRBD2 (6 bases each). V lost 2 bases to trimming and J lost 7 bases, with 12 bases between them. The V gene's germline CDR1 is MNHEY and CDR2 SMNVEV (reference sequence). CDR3 size: 13 residues. The CDR3 loop reads CASSLNTGREQYF. CDR3 bases: TGTGCCAGCAGTTTAAACACAGGGAGGGAGCAGTACTTC.

This rearrangement joins TRBV20-1 to TRBJ1-3; no clear D. This CDR3 has 14 amino acids. Germline V gene lookup returns CDR1 DFQATT and CDR2 SNEGSKA (reference sequence). Trimming took 2 bases from V and 0 from J, leaving 8 bases between them. In nucleotides, the CDR3 is TGCAGTGCTAGACCCGGGTACTCTGGAAACACCATATATTTT. This codes for CSARPGYSGNTIYF.

The rearrangement joins TRBV7-9 to TRBJ1-4; D is uncertain. Germline assignment: CDR1 SEHNR and CDR2 FQNEAQ (reference sequence). V dropped 0 bases and J dropped 12 bases, with 17 bases sitting between them. CDR3 length: 15 residues. Here the CDR3 reads CASSLAEVRREELFF. Here the CDR3 DNA reads TGTGCCAGCAGCTTAGCGGAGGTTCGGCGGGAAGAACTGTTTTTT.

This clonotype was counted many times. The CDR3 coding sequence is TGTGCCAGCAGCCGTACGCGTCGATCCAGCCTCTATGGCTACACCTTC. It encodes CASSRTRRSSLYGYTF. This chain connects TRBV3-1 to TRBJ1-2; D is uncertain. V was clipped by 4 bases and J by 4 bases, with 19 bases between them. The CDR3 has 16 residues. Germline CDR1 and CDR2: LGHDT and YNNKEL (reference sequence).

This clonotype was found many times. The CDR3 sequence is CASSLAESGPAFF. Written as DNA, the CDR3 is TGTGCCAGCAGCTTAGCGGAATCCGGTCCGGCTTTCTTT. This chain joins TRBV7-9 and TRBJ1-1; no reliable D call. This CDR3 contains 13 residues. Deletions cut 0 bases from V and 11 bases from J, with 13 bases between. Germline loops: CDR1 SEHNR, CDR2 FQNEAQ (reference sequence).

This clonotype has ten or more counts. The J gene is TRBJ1-1, the V gene TRBV3-1, with 11 bases identical to TRBD1. The CDR3 runs to 16 residues. Germline V gene lookup returns CDR1 LGHDT and CDR2 YNNKEL (reference sequence). V was clipped by 4 bases and J by 6 bases; unmatched bases: 10. The CDR3 protein is CASSPLPGQGDPEAFF. The CDR3 coding sequence is TGTGCCAGCAGCCCACTACCGGGACAGGGGGACCCTGAAGCTTTCTTT. The full variable domain, in which reference TRBV3-1 and TRBJ1-1 provide the parts outside the CDR3, is DTAVSQTPKYLVTQMGNDKSIKCEQNLGHDTMYWYKQDSKKFLKIMFSYNNKELIINETVPNRFSPKSPDKAHLNLHINSLELGDSAVYFCASSPLPGQGDPEAFFGQGTRLTVV.

This clonotype was recorded at least ten times. V is TRBV3-1 and J is TRBJ2-5; 7 bases are shared with TRBD1. The CDR3 runs 18 residues. V was pared by 0 bases and J by 1 base, with 11 bases of the junction left unmatched. The V gene's germline CDR1 is LGHDT and CDR2 YNNKEL (reference sequence). CDR3 in DNA: TGTGCCAGCAGCCAAGAAACGACAGGGTTGAGGCCCCAAGAGACCCAGTACTTC. It encodes CASSQETTGLRPQETQYF.

The chain has TRBV6-5 and TRBJ1-2; D is uncertain. The CDR3 totals 14 residues. Trimming stripped 2 bases from V and 4 bases from J, with 11 bases between. Germline V gene sequence: CDR1 MNHEY, CDR2 SVGAGI. CDR3 protein: CASSYKGRGYGYTF. CDR3 bases: TGTGCCAGCAGTTACAAGGGTCGCGGCTATGGCTACACCTTC.

V usage is TRBV3-1 and J usage is TRBJ1-3, with D possibly matching TRBD1 (5 bases). The germline V gene has CDR1 LGHDT and CDR2 YNNKEL (reference sequence). The CDR3 consists of 14 residues. Trimming pared 3 bases from V and 5 bases from J, leaving 11 bases between. This chain's CDR3 is CASSQPGPRNTIYF. CDR3 DNA: TGTGCCAGCAGCCAGCCGGGACCCAGAAACACCATATATTTT.

The chain recombines TRBV30 with TRBJ2-5; 7 bases match TRBD1. V shed 5 bases, J shed 1 base, and the junction held 4 bases outside the gene matches. The CDR3 extends over 13 amino acids. Germline V CDR1 and CDR2: GTSNPN, SVGIG (reference sequence). The CDR3 spells CAWVQGFQETQYF. The CDR3 region has the DNA TGTGCCTGGGTACAGGGGTTCCAAGAGACCCAGTACTTC. The full variable domain, with the rest looked up from reference TRBV30 and TRBJ2-5, is SQTIHQWPATLVQPVGSPLSLECTVEGTSNPNLYWYRQAAGRGLQLLFYSVGIGQISSEVPQNLSASRPQDRQFILSSKKLLLSDSGFYLCAWVQGFQETQYFGPGTRLLVL.

This clonotype appeared a few times. Being one base from a much bigger clone, this may be a read error. The DNA of the CDR3 is TGTGTCAGCAGCTTAGATGGGGGTGGCAGGGGGCAGACCCAGTACTTC. Translated, it gives CVSSLDGGGRGQTQYF. The rearrangement links TRBV11-2 to TRBJ2-5; 8 nucleotides line up with TRBD1. Germline assignment: CDR1 SGHAT and CDR2 FQNNGV. The CDR3 spans 16 residues.

There are many counts of this clonotype. V usage is TRBV11-2 and J usage is TRBJ2-3, with D unclear. This CDR3 is built from 13 residues. Germline V gives CDR1 SGHAT, CDR2 FQNNGV. Between the trimmed V and J ends, which lost 0 bases and 5 bases, there was a span of 6 bases. CDR3 in amino acids: CASSLERGDTQYF. The DNA for the CDR3 is TGTGCCAGCAGCTTAGAGCGCGGAGATACGCAGTATTTT.

This clonotype was counted ten times or more. This chain connects TRBV3-1 to TRBJ2-7; TRBD1 matches at 9 bases. Germline V CDR1 and CDR2: LGHDT, YNNKEL (reference sequence). Trimming at V came to 5 bases and at J to 3 bases, leaving 8 bases not matched to a gene. The length of the CDR3 is 15 residues. The CDR3 loop reads CASSSTGGIGYEQYF. In DNA, the CDR3 is TGTGCCAGCAGCAGTACAGGGGGCATAGGCTACGAGCAGTACTTC.

This clonotype showed up just a few times. The chain employs TRBV7-2 and TRBJ2-7, with TRBD1 identical over 12 bases. Per the germline V gene, CDR1 is SGHTA and CDR2 is FQGNSA. This CDR3 spans 15 amino acids. Trimming removed 6 bases from V and 5 bases from J; junction bases left unmatched: 8. In nucleotides, the CDR3 is TGTGCCAGCAGGAAGGGACAGGGGGCTTTCCACGAGCAGTACTTC. Protein sequence: CASRKGQGAFHEQYF.

This sequence joins TRBV11-2 and TRBJ2-1, with D perhaps assigned TRBD1 or TRBD2 (5 bases each). Trimming stripped 5 bases from V and 3 bases from J, with 17 bases between. The V gene's germline CDR1 is SGHAT and CDR2 FQNNGV. CDR3 length: 16 amino acids. CDR3 sequence (DNA): TGTGCCAGCAGCCCTCGGTTCGGGACCGGCTACAATGAGCAGTTCTTC. This codes for CASSPRFGTGYNEQFF.

At least ten counts were recorded for this clonotype. V usage is TRBV12-5 and J usage is TRBJ2-1; D perhaps matches TRBD2 (6 bases). The CDR3 sequence is 15 residues long. V was clipped by 6 bases and J by 6 bases, with 18 bases between them. Germline CDR1 is LGHNT and CDR2 is FRNRAP. CDR3 residues: CASGSGRGSSNEQFF. The CDR3 bases are TGTGCTAGTGGAAGCGGGCGCGGTAGTTCCAATGAGCAGTTCTTC.

The chain links TRBV3-1 to TRBJ2-1; D is possibly TRBD1 or TRBD2 (5 bases each). Germline CDR1 is LGHDT and CDR2 is YNNKEL (reference sequence). The V and J ends lost 7 bases and 4 bases respectively, with 17 bases between them. This CDR3 has 15 amino acids. The CDR3 reads CASTPGPSLYNEQFF. CDR3 DNA: TGTGCCAGCACCCCGGGACCCAGCCTTTACAATGAGCAGTTCTTC.

This clonotype was detected only a few times. The rearrangement links TRBV3-1 to TRBJ1-4; 7 nucleotides match TRBD1. Germline values: CDR1 LGHDT, CDR2 YNNKEL (reference sequence). V lost 1 base and J lost 5; bases outside the gene matches: 7. CDR3 size: 16 residues. CDR3 DNA sequence: TGTGCCAGCAGCCAAGTAGTCAGGGGGTCGAATGAAAAACTGTTTTTT. Amino acids: CASSQVVRGSNEKLFF.

This clonotype was seen a few times. The chain employs TRBV5-5 and TRBJ1-2; TRBD1 agrees at 7 bases. The CDR3 is made up of 14 amino acids. With 4 bases clipped from V and 5 bases from J, the junction kept 8 bases outside the gene matches. Per the germline V gene, CDR1 is SGHKS and CDR2 is YYEKEE (reference sequence). The CDR3 nucleotides are TGTGCCAGCAGCCATGGACAGGAGCGTTATGGCTACACCTTC. It translates to CASSHGQERYGYTF.